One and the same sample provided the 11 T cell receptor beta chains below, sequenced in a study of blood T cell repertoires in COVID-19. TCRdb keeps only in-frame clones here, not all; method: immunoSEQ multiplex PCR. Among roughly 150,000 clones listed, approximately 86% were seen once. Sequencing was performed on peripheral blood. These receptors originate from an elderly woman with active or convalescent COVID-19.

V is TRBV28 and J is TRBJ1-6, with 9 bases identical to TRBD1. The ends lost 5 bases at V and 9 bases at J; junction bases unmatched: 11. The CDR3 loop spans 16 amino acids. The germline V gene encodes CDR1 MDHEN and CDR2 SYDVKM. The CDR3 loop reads CASSHQQGAGGSPLHF. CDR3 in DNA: TGTGCCAGCAGTCACCAACAGGGGGCAGGAGGTTCACCCCTCCACTTT. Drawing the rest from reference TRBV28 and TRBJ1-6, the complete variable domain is DVKVTQSSRYLVKRTGEKVFLECVQDMDHENMFWYRQDPGLGLRLIYFSYDVKMKEKGDIPEGYSVSREKKERFSLILESASTNQTSMYLCASSHQQGAGGSPLHFGNGTRLTVT.

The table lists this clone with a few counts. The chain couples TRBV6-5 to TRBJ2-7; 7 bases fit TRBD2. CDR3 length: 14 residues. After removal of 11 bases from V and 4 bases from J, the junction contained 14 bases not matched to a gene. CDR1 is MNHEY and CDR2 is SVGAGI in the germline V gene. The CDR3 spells CAGSKGTILYEQYF. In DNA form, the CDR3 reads TGTGCCGGTTCCAAGGGGACTATTCTTTACGAGCAGTACTTC.

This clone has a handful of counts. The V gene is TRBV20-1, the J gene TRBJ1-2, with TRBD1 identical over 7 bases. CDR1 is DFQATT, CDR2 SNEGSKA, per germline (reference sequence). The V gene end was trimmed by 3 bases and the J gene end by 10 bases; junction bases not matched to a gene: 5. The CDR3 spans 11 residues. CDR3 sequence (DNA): TGCAGTGCTAGTCAAGGGACAGTCTACACCTTC. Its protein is CSASQGTVYTF.

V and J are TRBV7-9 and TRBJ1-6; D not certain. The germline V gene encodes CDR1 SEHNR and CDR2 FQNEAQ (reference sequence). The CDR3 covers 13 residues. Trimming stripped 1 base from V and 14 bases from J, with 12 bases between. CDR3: CASSLDPTSALHF. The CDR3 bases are TGTGCCAGCAGCTTAGACCCTACCTCGGCCCTCCACTTT.

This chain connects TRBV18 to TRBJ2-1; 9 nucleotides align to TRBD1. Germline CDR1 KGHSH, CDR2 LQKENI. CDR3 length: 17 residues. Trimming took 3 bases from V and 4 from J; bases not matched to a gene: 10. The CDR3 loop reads CASSPWEGTGQYNEQFF. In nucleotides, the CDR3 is TGTGCCAGCTCACCGTGGGAGGGGACAGGGCAATACAATGAGCAGTTCTTC.

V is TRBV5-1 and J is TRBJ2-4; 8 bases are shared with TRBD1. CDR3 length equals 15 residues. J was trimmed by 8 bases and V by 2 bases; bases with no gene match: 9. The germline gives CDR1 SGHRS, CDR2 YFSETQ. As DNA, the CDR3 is TGCGCCAGCAGCTTAGGGACAGGTATAGAGGACATTCAGTACTTC. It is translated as CASSLGTGIEDIQYF.

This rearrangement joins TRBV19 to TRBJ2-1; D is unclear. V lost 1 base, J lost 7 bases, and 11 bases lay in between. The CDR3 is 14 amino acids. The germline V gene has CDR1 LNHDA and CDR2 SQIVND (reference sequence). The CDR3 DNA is TGTGCCAGTAGTATAGCCCCTCTTGCGAATGAGCAGTTCTTC. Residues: CASSIAPLANEQFF.

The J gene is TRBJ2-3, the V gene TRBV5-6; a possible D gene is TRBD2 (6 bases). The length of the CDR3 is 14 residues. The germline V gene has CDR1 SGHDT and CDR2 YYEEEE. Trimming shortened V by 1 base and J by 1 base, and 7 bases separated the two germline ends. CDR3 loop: CASSLPSGTDTQYF. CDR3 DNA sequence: TGTGCCAGCAGCTTGCCTAGCGGCACAGATACGCAGTATTTT.

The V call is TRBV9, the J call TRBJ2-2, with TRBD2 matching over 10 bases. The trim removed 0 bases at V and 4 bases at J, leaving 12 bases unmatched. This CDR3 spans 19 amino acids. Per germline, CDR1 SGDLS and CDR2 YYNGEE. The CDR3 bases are TGTGCCAGCAGCGTAGCTATTTGGAGCGGGAGGGCCAGCACCGGGGAGCTGTTTTTT. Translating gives CASSVAIWSGRASTGELFF.

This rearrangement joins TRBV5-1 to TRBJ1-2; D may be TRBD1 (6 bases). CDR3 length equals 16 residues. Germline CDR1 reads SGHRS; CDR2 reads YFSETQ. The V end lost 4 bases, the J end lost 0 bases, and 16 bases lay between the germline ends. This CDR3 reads CASSPAGASPNYGYTF. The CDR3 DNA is TGCGCCAGCAGCCCGGCGGGGGCCAGCCCTAACTATGGCTACACCTTC.

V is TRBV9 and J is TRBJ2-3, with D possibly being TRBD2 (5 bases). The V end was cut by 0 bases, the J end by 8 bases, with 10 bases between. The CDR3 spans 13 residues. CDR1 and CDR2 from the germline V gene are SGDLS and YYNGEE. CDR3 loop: CASSVDPGITQYF. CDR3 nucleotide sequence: TGTGCCAGCAGCGTAGATCCGGGAATTACGCAGTATTTT.